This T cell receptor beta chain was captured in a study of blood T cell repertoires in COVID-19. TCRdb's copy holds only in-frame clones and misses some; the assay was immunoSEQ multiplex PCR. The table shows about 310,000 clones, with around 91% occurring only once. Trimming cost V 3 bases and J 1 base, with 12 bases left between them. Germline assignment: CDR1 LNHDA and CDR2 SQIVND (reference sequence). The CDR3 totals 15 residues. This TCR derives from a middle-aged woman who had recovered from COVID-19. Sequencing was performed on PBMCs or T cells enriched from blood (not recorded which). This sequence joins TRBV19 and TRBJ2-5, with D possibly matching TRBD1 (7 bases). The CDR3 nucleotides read TGTGCCAGTAGTATCGCGGGACAGACCCAAGAGACCCAGTACTTC. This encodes CASSIAGQTQETQYF.